The next 27 T cell receptor beta chains were all read from a single sample in a study of OX40 agonist ivuxolimab in advanced cancers. Method: immunoSEQ multiplex PCR; TCRdb's copy keeps in-frame clones and lacks some. Here the sample spans fewer than 120,000 clones, over 85% being singletons. The sequences come from CD4+ or CD8+ T cells sorted from blood, collected in a trial of the OX40 agonist ivuxolimab. The receptors here all came from an adult with an advanced solid tumor such as melanoma, head and neck, liver or kidney cancer.

This clone was seen a single time. One junction end disagrees with the germline gene, perhaps due to a read error. This chain links TRBV4-2 with TRBJ2-2; 11 nucleotides line up with TRBD2. Germline V gene lookup returns CDR1 LGHNA and CDR2 YNFKEQ. The CDR3 sequence is 21 residues long. The CDR3 reads CARSQDIRIAGGPENTGELFF. In DNA, the CDR3 is TGTGCCAGAAGCCAAGACATCAGGATAGCGGGAGGGCCCGAGAACACCGGGGAGCTGTTTTTT.

In DNA form, the CDR3 reads TGTGCCAGCAGTTACCAAGCGGGTGGATCCTACGAGCAGTACTTC. It translates to CASSYQAGGSYEQYF. This sequence joins TRBV6-5 and TRBJ2-7; TRBD2 might be the D (6 bases). There are 15 residues in the CDR3. Trimming removed 2 bases from V and 1 base from J, with 12 bases in between. Germline V gives CDR1 MNHEY, CDR2 SVGAGI.

This chain uses TRBV15 with TRBJ2-1, with 7 nucleotides matching TRBD2. Germline CDR1 is LNHNV and CDR2 is YYDKDF (reference sequence). This CDR3 contains 18 residues. With 0 bases clipped from V and 0 bases from J, the junction kept 8 bases outside the gene matches. The CDR3: CATSRDPTGRPSYNEQFF. The DNA for the CDR3 is TGTGCCACCAGCAGAGACCCAACCGGGAGGCCCTCCTACAATGAGCAGTTCTTC.

This chain uses TRBV19 with TRBJ1-5, with D possibly being TRBD1 (5 bases). V was shortened by 5 bases and J by 0 bases, with 14 bases between the two germline ends. The CDR3 spans 16 residues. Germline CDR1 LNHDA, CDR2 SQIVND (reference sequence). CDR3 loop: CASSFDSGISNQPQHF. The CDR3 nucleotides read TGTGCCAGTAGTTTCGACAGCGGCATTAGCAATCAGCCCCAGCATTTT.

The chain has TRBV7-3 and TRBJ2-1; possibly TRBD2 for D (7 bases). Germline V gives CDR1 SGHTA, CDR2 FQGTGA. This CDR3 contains 16 residues. Trimming removed 5 bases from V and 3 bases from J, with 17 bases in between. CDR3: CASSIKGGRVYNEQFF. The CDR3 nucleotides read TGTGCCAGCAGCATTAAGGGGGGGAGAGTCTACAATGAGCAGTTCTTC.

This chain links TRBV5-4 with TRBJ1-2; TRBD1 matches at 7 bases. This CDR3 is 14 amino acids long. Germline trimming cut 1 base from V and 6 bases from J; bases unmatched to any gene: 6. Germline loops: CDR1 SGHNT, CDR2 YYREEE (reference sequence). The chain's CDR3 is CASSLIQGGDGYTF. The CDR3 bases are TGTGCCAGCAGCTTGATCCAGGGGGGGGATGGCTACACCTTC.

V usage is TRBV28 and J usage is TRBJ2-7; D is undetermined. Germline V gene sequence: CDR1 MDHEN, CDR2 SYDVKM. V shed 5 bases and J shed 6 bases, with 14 bases lying between them. This CDR3 is 13 amino acids long. CDR3 nucleotide sequence: TGTGCCAGCAGTGACCCTTCTTCGGTCGAGCAGTACTTC. Translating gives CASSDPSSVEQYF.

The chain's CDR3 is CASLNRATDTQYF. The CDR3 DNA sequence: TGTGCCAGCCTGAACAGGGCCACAGATACGCAGTATTTT. This chain joins TRBV19 and TRBJ2-3, with D possibly TRBD1 on 6 matching bases. This CDR3 region has 13 residues. Germline loops: CDR1 LNHDA, CDR2 SQIVND (reference sequence). The germline V and J ends were trimmed by 9 bases and 2 bases, with 12 bases remaining between them.

This chain joins TRBV10-3 and TRBJ1-1; perhaps TRBD1 as D (6 bases). The CDR3 sequence is 16 residues long. Trimming took 8 bases from V and 5 from J, leaving 24 bases between them. CDR1 is ENHRY, CDR2 SYGVKD, per germline. CDR3 DNA: TGTGCCATCCATAGAAGCGGGACACCTGAATGGACTGAAGCTTTCTTT. This encodes CAIHRSGTPEWTEAFF.

The chain carries TRBV5-5 and TRBJ2-2; either TRBD1 or TRBD2 may supply D (5 bases each). The V end was cut by 4 bases, the J end by 2 bases, with 15 bases between. The CDR3 extends over 16 amino acids. The germline V gene encodes CDR1 SGHKS and CDR2 YYEKEE (reference sequence). The CDR3 DNA is TGTGCCAGCAGCCGGGGCTGGGGCTTAAACACCGGGGAGCTGTTTTTT. As protein: CASSRGWGLNTGELFF.

V is TRBV4-1 and J is TRBJ2-1, with 11 nucleotides matching TRBD2. Trimming cost V 1 base and J 5 bases; bases outside gene matches: 7. CDR1 and CDR2 from the germline V gene are MGHRA and YSYEKL. CDR3 size: 17 residues. CDR3 residues: CASSQGPTSGVNNEQFF. The DNA for the CDR3 is TGCGCCAGCAGCCAAGGACCGACTAGCGGGGTAAACAATGAGCAGTTCTTC.

This chain joins TRBV28 and TRBJ1-5, with 8 bases aligning to TRBD1. Unmatched junction bases numbered 10, after V lost 5 bases and J lost 1 base. Germline lookup yields CDR1 MDHEN and CDR2 SYDVKM. The CDR3 consists of 17 residues. CDR3 bases: TGTGCCAGCAGTCCGGGGGCAGGGGGCTACAGCAATCAGCCCCAGCATTTT. Its translation is CASSPGAGGYSNQPQHF.

V and J are TRBV7-6 and TRBJ2-2; 9 nucleotides align to TRBD1. CDR3 length: 15 amino acids. From germline, CDR1 is SGHVS and CDR2 FNYEAQ. V shed 2 bases, J shed 6 bases, and the junction held 4 bases outside the gene matches. CDR3 sequence reads: CASSLPTGGSGELFF. For the CDR3, the DNA is TGTGCCAGCAGCTTACCGACAGGGGGGTCCGGGGAGCTGTTTTTT.

CDR3 sequence (DNA): TGTGCCAGCAGTCCGGGACGCGGAAACACCATATATTTT. Residues: CASSPGRGNTIYF. The rearrangement uses TRBV28 and TRBJ1-3, with D possibly matching TRBD1 (5 bases). Trimming removed 5 bases from V and 4 bases from J, with 9 bases in between. This CDR3 spans 13 amino acids. Germline loops: CDR1 MDHEN, CDR2 SYDVKM. Complete variable domain (other parts from reference TRBV28 and TRBJ1-3): DVKVTQSSRYLVKRTGEKVFLECVQDMDHENMFWYRQDPGLGLRLIYFSYDVKMKEKGDIPEGYSVSREKKERFSLILESASTNQTSMYLCASSPGRGNTIYFGEGSWLTVV.

The rearrangement links TRBV7-2 to TRBJ1-2; TRBD1 might be the D (6 bases). V was clipped by 1 base and J by 5 bases, with 11 bases between them. Germline loops: CDR1 SGHTA, CDR2 FQGNSA. CDR3 length: 14 residues. The CDR3 DNA is TGTGCCAGCAGCTTAGGTGGGGGCACGTATGGCTACACCTTC. This sequence encodes CASSLGGGTYGYTF.

This CDR3 is CASSDWGKYEQYF. Here the CDR3 DNA reads TGTGCCAGCAGTGATTGGGGGAAATACGAGCAGTACTTC. J is TRBJ2-7 and V is TRBV6-1; D is perhaps TRBD1 or TRBD2 (5 bases each). CDR3 length: 13 residues. CDR1 is MNHNS, CDR2 SASEGT, per germline. The ends were cut back, 3 bases at V and 4 bases at J, with 10 bases in the middle.

The chain is built from TRBV15 and TRBJ1-5, with D perhaps TRBD1 (5 bases). The CDR3 runs 14 residues. Germline V gives CDR1 LNHNV, CDR2 YYDKDF (reference sequence). Trimming left V 4 bases short and J 4 bases short, with 11 bases between. The CDR3 loop is CATSMNAGNQPQHF. As DNA, the CDR3 is TGTGCCACCAGCATGAACGCAGGGAATCAGCCCCAGCATTTT.

The chain couples TRBV6-6 to TRBJ1-1, with D tentatively TRBD1 (6 bases). The CDR3 sequence is 13 residues long. Between the trimmed V and J ends, which lost 5 bases and 4 bases, there was a span of 11 bases. Germline V lookup: CDR1 MNHNY, CDR2 SVGAGI (reference sequence). The CDR3 loop is CASSNKGVTEAFF. CDR3 bases: TGTGCCAGCAGTAACAAGGGGGTCACTGAAGCTTTCTTT.

The gene calls are TRBV25-1 and TRBJ2-1; possibly TRBD1 for D (7 bases). Germline V gene lookup returns CDR1 MGHDK and CDR2 SYGVNS. Trimming pared 3 bases from V and 2 bases from J, leaving 11 bases between. The length of the CDR3 is 15 residues. CDR3: CASSDARGAYNEQFF. DNA for the CDR3: TGTGCCAGCAGTGATGCCAGGGGGGCCTACAATGAGCAGTTCTTC.

This clone was observed once. The rearrangement uses TRBV6-4 and TRBJ2-7; no firm D call. Germline V CDR1 and CDR2: MRHNA, SNTAGT. This CDR3 comprises 13 residues. Trimming removed 3 bases from V and 6 bases from J, with 12 bases in between. CDR3 nucleotides: TGTGCCAGCAGTGATCGGCCTGCCTCCGAGCAGTACTTC. This gives the protein CASSDRPASEQYF.

The gene calls are TRBV14 and TRBJ2-3; 9 positions match TRBD2. This CDR3 has 20 residues. Germline assignment: CDR1 SGHDN and CDR2 FVKESK. Unmatched junction bases numbered 21, after V lost 2 bases and J lost 6 bases. DNA of the CDR3: TGTGCCAGCAGCCAAATAAGGCGGTTCGGCCTAGCGGGATTCCCTGATACGCAGTATTTT. This codes for CASSQIRRFGLAGFPDTQYF.

This clone has a single count. This chain links TRBV9 with TRBJ1-3, with a possible D match to TRBD1 (5 bases). The CDR3 has 13 residues. Germline values: CDR1 SGDLS, CDR2 YYNGEE. The V end was cut by 0 bases, the J end by 7 bases, with 8 bases between. Here the CDR3 DNA reads TGTGCCAGCAGCGTAGGGGAGGGGAACACCATATATTTT. Amino acids: CASSVGEGNTIYF.

This sequence joins TRBV6-4 and TRBJ2-1; TRBD1 might be the D (5 bases). The germline V gene has CDR1 MRHNA and CDR2 SNTAGT. This CDR3 has 13 amino acids. Trimming left V 4 bases short and J 10 bases short, with 14 bases between. The CDR3 DNA follows: TGTGCCAGCAGTGCCTCTCGACAGCCAGAGCAGTTCTTC. Its translation is CASSASRQPEQFF.

The chain recombines TRBV7-2 with TRBJ2-7; possible D gene TRBD2, 6 bases. V lost 5 bases to trimming and J lost 0 bases, with 23 bases between them. Germline assignment: CDR1 SGHTA and CDR2 FQGNSA. This CDR3 comprises 18 residues. The CDR3 loop is CASSHRGLRDFGSYEQYF. The CDR3, as DNA: TGTGCCAGCAGCCATAGGGGCCTCCGGGACTTCGGCTCCTACGAGCAGTACTTC.

This chain connects TRBV28 to TRBJ1-6; D is ambiguous. Germline V gene lookup returns CDR1 MDHEN and CDR2 SYDVKM. This CDR3 is built from 14 residues. The germline V and J ends were trimmed by 1 base and 5 bases, with 6 bases remaining between them. The CDR3 loop is CASSLLLHNSPLHF. CDR3 coding DNA: TGTGCCAGCAGTTTATTACTACATAATTCACCCCTCCACTTT. The full variable domain, in which reference TRBV28 and TRBJ1-6 provide the parts outside the CDR3, is DVKVTQSSRYLVKRTGEKVFLECVQDMDHENMFWYRQDPGLGLRLIYFSYDVKMKEKGDIPEGYSVSREKKERFSLILESASTNQTSMYLCASSLLLHNSPLHFGNGTRLTVT.

The gene calls are TRBV5-1 and TRBJ1-4; no clear D. The CDR3 is made up of 14 amino acids. Germline V gene data show CDR1 as SGHRS and CDR2 as YFSETQ. Trimming cost V 6 bases and J 3 bases, with 12 bases left between them. For the CDR3, the DNA is TGCGCCAGCACCCCGAGCGCGGCTAATGAAAAACTGTTTTTT. This encodes CASTPSAANEKLFF.

This clone was observed a single time. The chain employs TRBV11-2 and TRBJ2-7; tentative D call: TRBD1 (6 bases). The CDR3 runs 12 residues. V was cut by 3 bases and J by 4 bases, with 7 bases left in between. The germline CDR1 and CDR2 sequences are SGHAT and FQNNGV. The CDR3 nucleotides read TGTGCCAGCAGCTTCCAGGGGTACGAGCAGTACTTC. Its translation is CASSFQGYEQYF.